These 5 T cell receptor beta chains were all obtained from the same sample, sequenced in a study of metastatic and nonmetastatic thyroid tumors. The entire patient cohort was treatment-naive prior to thyroid surgery. TCRdb reprocessed the PCR reads via MiXCR. The sample consists of approximately 25,000 clones, approximately 24% of them appearing once. The sample consisted of blood. The receptors come from a male donor with papillary thyroid cancer or a benign thyroid nodule (not recorded which). Some clones in this sample may be carry-over from other donors' samples.

This clone has ten or more counts. The chain employs TRBV10-3 and TRBJ2-5; 9 positions match TRBD1. This CDR3 has 16 residues. The V gene end was trimmed by 2 bases and the J gene end by 5 bases; junction bases not matched to a gene: 9. Germline CDR1 is ENHRY and CDR2 is SYGVKD. CDR3 amino acids: CAISEDGTGRLETQYF. The CDR3 DNA follows: TGTGCCATCAGTGAGGATGGGACAGGGCGCCTGGAGACCCAGTACTTC.

This clone was observed many times. The V and J genes are TRBV6-2 or TRBV6-3 and TRBJ2-3; D is perhaps TRBD2 (7 bases). There are 15 residues in the CDR3. Trimming took 2 bases from V and 1 from J, leaving 10 bases between them. CDR1 and CDR2 from the germline V gene are MNHEY and SVGEGT. The CDR3 loop reads CASSYRGAGTDTQYF. CDR3 sequence (DNA): TGTGCCAGCAGTTACCGGGGGGCTGGCACAGATACGCAGTATTTT.

This chain joins TRBV4-2 and TRBJ2-7, with TRBD2 matching over 11 bases. This CDR3 has 16 residues. CDR1 and CDR2 from the germline V gene are LGHNA and YNFKEQ. V lost 4 bases, J lost 3 bases, and 8 bases stayed unmatched. As DNA, the CDR3 is TGTGCCAGCAGCCCCGAGGGACTAGCGGATTTCTACGAGCAGTACTTC. Its protein product is CASSPEGLADFYEQYF.

This rearrangement joins TRBV6-1 to TRBJ2-2; 13 bases are shared with TRBD2. The CDR3 runs to 14 residues. Trimming cost V 8 bases and J 5 bases; bases outside gene matches: 2. Germline V gene data show CDR1 as MNHNS and CDR2 as SASEGT. The CDR3 loop reads CASRTSGSTGELFF. As DNA, the CDR3 is TGTGCCAGCCGGACTAGCGGGAGTACCGGGGAGCTGTTTTTT.

This clone was detected ten times or more. The V and J genes are TRBV4-1 and TRBJ1-6; TRBD1 matches 7 bases. The germline V gene encodes CDR1 MGHRA and CDR2 YSYEKL. V was pared by 2 bases and J by 2 bases, with 6 bases of the junction left unmatched. This CDR3 region has 17 residues. The CDR3 DNA is TGCGCCAGCAGCCAACTTAACAGGGGTCCCTATAATTCACCCCTCCACTTT. It yields the protein CASSQLNRGPYNSPLHF.